A single sample gave rise to the 32 T cell receptor beta chains below, sequenced in a study of blood T cell repertoires in COVID-19. The data were produced by immunoSEQ multiplex PCR, yet TCRdb's version contains in-frame clones alone and is incomplete. The table includes fewer than 200,000 clones, about 90% detected once. Specimen: peripheral blood. The source is a man in his forties with active or convalescent COVID-19.

This chain connects TRBV28 to TRBJ1-2; 8 bases fit TRBD1. Trimming cost V 5 bases and J 8 bases; bases outside gene matches: 10. This CDR3 spans 14 amino acids. Germline V CDR1 and CDR2: MDHEN, SYDVKM. The CDR3 coding sequence is TGTGCCAGCAGTCCCGTTACAGGGGGTTTGGGCTACACCTTC. Translating it yields CASSPVTGGLGYTF.

J is TRBJ2-5 and V is TRBV2, with a weak D call TRBD1 (6 bases). This CDR3 has 15 residues. The V gene's germline CDR1 is SNHLY and CDR2 FYNNEI. Trimming took off 4 bases at V and 2 bases at J, with 14 bases between the two ends. CDR3 loop: CASSGVGALQETQYF. The CDR3 nucleotides read TGTGCCAGCAGTGGGGTGGGGGCCCTGCAAGAGACCCAGTACTTC. Combining the CDR3 with reference TRBV2 and TRBJ2-5 gives the whole variable domain EPEVTQTPSHQVTQMGQEVILRCVPISNHLYFYWYRQILGQKVEFLVSFYNNEISEKSEIFDDQFSVERPDGSNFTLKIRSTKLEDSAMYFCASSGVGALQETQYFGPGTRLLVL.

The chain couples TRBV28 to TRBJ2-1, with D unclear. Per germline, CDR1 MDHEN and CDR2 SYDVKM. Trimming stripped 2 bases from V and 2 bases from J, with 7 bases between. CDR3 length: 14 amino acids. As DNA, the CDR3 is TGTGCCAGCAGTTTAAGCGAGACCTACAATGAGCAGTTCTTC. This sequence encodes CASSLSETYNEQFF.

The chain links TRBV12-3 or TRBV12-4 to TRBJ1-5; D uncertain. Trimming removed 5 bases at V and 5 bases at J, with 10 bases between. The CDR3 has 13 amino acids. This CDR3 is CASSPGYYQPQHF. DNA of the CDR3: TGTGCCAGCAGTCCGGGATACTATCAGCCCCAGCATTTT.

The chain uses TRBV9 and TRBJ1-1, with TRBD1 matching 7 bases. CDR1 and CDR2 from the germline V gene are SGDLS and YYNGEE. The CDR3 has 14 residues. V gave up 4 bases and J gave up 1 base; unmatched junction bases: 4. As DNA, the CDR3 is TGTGCCAGCAGCAAGGGACAGAGGAACACTGAAGCTTTCTTT. Protein sequence: CASSKGQRNTEAFF.

V usage is TRBV9 and J usage is TRBJ1-3; TRBD1 agrees at 7 bases. Germline lookup yields CDR1 SGDLS and CDR2 YYNGEE. The trim removed 0 bases at V and 0 bases at J, leaving 3 bases unmatched. CDR3 length: 16 amino acids. The CDR3 sequence: CASSVEDRSSGNTIYF. In DNA form, the CDR3 reads TGTGCCAGCAGCGTAGAGGACAGGAGCTCTGGAAACACCATATATTTT.

Details on this clone: Within the sample, other DNA sequences also encode this same CDR3. CDR3 sequence (DNA): TGTGCCAGCAGCGTAGTAGCGGGGGGGCCCGGTGAGCAGTTCTTC. It specifies CASSVVAGGPGEQFF. The chain combines TRBV9 with TRBJ2-1; 11 bases are shared with TRBD2. Germline loops: CDR1 SGDLS, CDR2 YYNGEE. The CDR3 is 15 residues long. The trim removed 0 bases at V and 9 bases at J, leaving 5 bases unmatched.

The rearrangement joins TRBV28 to TRBJ2-7; D unclear. This CDR3 has 11 amino acids. V lost 5 bases, J lost 4 bases, and 6 bases lay in between. The germline CDR1 and CDR2 sequences are MDHEN and SYDVKM. The CDR3 DNA sequence: TGTGCCAGCAGTGCGAGATACGAGCAGTACTTC. Translated, it gives CASSARYEQYF.

J is TRBJ2-6 and V is TRBV27; weak D call: TRBD2 (5 bases). The CDR3 is 20 amino acids. Trimming removed 2 bases at V and 1 base at J, with 21 bases between. Germline V gene sequence: CDR1 MNHEY, CDR2 SMNVEV (reference sequence). In DNA form, the CDR3 reads TGTGCCAGCAGTTTAGGACTCGTTTCTACTGCTGAGTCTGGGGCCAACGTCCTGACTTTC. Translating it yields CASSLGLVSTAESGANVLTF.

The V and J genes are TRBV2 and TRBJ1-1; 7 nucleotides align to TRBD1. The CDR3 extends over 15 amino acids. Germline CDR1 and CDR2: SNHLY and FYNNEI. V lost 6 bases, J lost 1 base, and 8 bases stayed unmatched. The CDR3 here is CASRAPTGKNTEAFF. CDR3 coding DNA: TGTGCCAGCAGAGCCCCGACAGGGAAGAACACTGAAGCTTTCTTT.

V gene TRBV5-6 combines with J gene TRBJ1-1; 10 bases align to TRBD1. The length of the CDR3 is 15 residues. Germline V gene lookup returns CDR1 SGHDT and CDR2 YYEEEE. With V trimmed by 4 bases and J by 0 bases, 3 bases remained unmatched. The CDR3: CASSADRGLNTEAFF. CDR3 coding DNA: TGTGCCAGCAGCGCCGACAGGGGGCTGAACACTGAAGCTTTCTTT.

This clone came up once. This chain connects TRBV7-9 to TRBJ1-2; the match to TRBD1 covers 7 bases. The CDR3 sequence is 13 residues long. CDR1 is SEHNR and CDR2 is FQNEAQ in the germline V gene (reference sequence). Trimming at V came to 2 bases and at J to 4 bases, leaving 1 base not matched to a gene. This CDR3 reads CASSLRGPYGYTF. CDR3 bases: TGTGCCAGCAGCTTAAGGGGGCCCTATGGCTACACCTTC. Drawing the rest from reference TRBV7-9 and TRBJ1-2, the complete variable domain is DTGVSQNPRHKITKRGQNVTFRCDPISEHNRLYWYRQTLGQGPEFLTYFQNEAQLEKSRLLSDRFSAERPKGSFSTLEIQRTEQGDSAMYLCASSLRGPYGYTFGSGTRLTVV.

CDR3 residues: CASTTGDRNYGYTF. CDR3 DNA sequence: TGTGCCAGCACCACCGGGGACAGGAACTATGGCTACACCTTC. This chain connects TRBV25-1 to TRBJ1-2; TRBD1 matches 8 bases. Germline V CDR1 and CDR2: MGHDK, SYGVNS. V was clipped by 7 bases and J by 2 bases; unmatched bases: 6. CDR3 length: 14 amino acids.

The gene calls are TRBV2 and TRBJ1-6, with TRBD1 matching over 7 bases. In germline, CDR1 is SNHLY, CDR2 FYNNEI. Trimming removed 6 bases from V and 8 bases from J; junction bases left unmatched: 4. This CDR3 is 13 amino acids long. Here the CDR3 reads CASRSQGDSPLHF. In DNA, the CDR3 is TGTGCCAGCAGGAGTCAGGGGGATTCACCCCTCCACTTT.

V and J are TRBV20-1 and TRBJ2-5; 13 nucleotides agree with TRBD2. This CDR3 comprises 19 residues. Per the germline V gene, CDR1 is DFQATT and CDR2 is SNEGSKA (reference sequence). V lost 3 bases to trimming and J lost 5 bases; unmatched junction nucleotides: 18. CDR3 DNA: TGCAGTGCTAGTGGGTGGGAGGGGACTAGCGGGGTAGTATGGGAGACCCAGTACTTC. Translating it yields CSASGWEGTSGVVWETQYF.

The chain employs TRBV4-2 and TRBJ2-7; unclear D gene. The CDR3 has 13 amino acids. The germline V gene has CDR1 LGHNA and CDR2 YNFKEQ. Trimming pared 3 bases from V and 6 bases from J, leaving 12 bases between. CDR3 nucleotide sequence: TGTGCCAGCAGCCATGTGGAGAGGCGCGAGCAGTACTTC. Protein: CASSHVERREQYF.

This chain joins TRBV11-2 and TRBJ2-3; no clear D. V was clipped by 1 base and J by 0 bases, with 14 bases between them. The CDR3 contains 17 residues. Germline V gene data show CDR1 as SGHAT and CDR2 as FQNNGV. Here the CDR3 reads CASSLGGASASTDTQYF. As DNA, the CDR3 is TGTGCCAGCAGCTTAGGTGGCGCCAGCGCTAGCACAGATACGCAGTATTTT.

The chain carries TRBV27 and TRBJ1-3; 9 bases map to TRBD1. Germline CDR1 reads MNHEY; CDR2 reads SMNVEV (reference sequence). Unmatched junction bases numbered 11, after V lost 6 bases and J lost 2 bases. This CDR3 comprises 17 residues. The DNA of the CDR3 is TGTGCCAGCAGCTCGGGACAGGGAACGATCACTGGAAACACCATATATTTT. It yields the protein CASSSGQGTITGNTIYF.

This clone turned up a few times. This rearrangement joins TRBV4-3 to TRBJ1-2; 7 bases are shared with TRBD1. The CDR3 runs 16 residues. In germline, CDR1 is LGHNA, CDR2 YSLEER. V lost 0 bases to trimming and J lost 7 bases; unmatched junction nucleotides: 11. The CDR3 bases are TGCGCCAGCAGCCAAGAGCCAAAGGGACAGATCTCTGGCTACACCTTC. Translation gives CASSQEPKGQISGYTF.

The rearrangement links TRBV30 to TRBJ1-2; the D is unclear. This CDR3 comprises 16 residues. V was shortened by 3 bases and J by 5 bases, with 22 bases between the two germline ends. CDR1 is GTSNPN, CDR2 SVGIG, per germline (reference sequence). CDR3 amino acids: CAWSGQRADGVYGYTF. For the CDR3, the DNA is TGTGCCTGGAGCGGCCAGCGGGCCGACGGAGTTTATGGCTACACCTTC.

The V gene is TRBV19, the J gene TRBJ2-4; tentative D call: TRBD1 (7 bases). This CDR3 has 18 amino acids. V was clipped by 1 base and J by 0 bases, with 16 bases between them. CDR1 LNHDA and CDR2 SQIVND come from the germline V gene (reference sequence). The CDR3, as DNA: TGTGCCAGTAGTATAGGGTGGAGGGGGCGCCTAGCCAAAAACATTCAGTACTTC. This gives the protein CASSIGWRGRLAKNIQYF. Together with reference TRBV19 and TRBJ2-4, the CDR3 gives the full variable domain: DGGITQSPKYLFRKEGQNVTLSCEQNLNHDAMYWYRQDPGQGLRLIYYSQIVNDFQKGDIAEGYSVSREKKESFPLTVTSAQKNPTAFYLCASSIGWRGRLAKNIQYFGAGTRLSVL.

The chain couples TRBV5-5 to TRBJ1-2; no firm D call. Germline V gives CDR1 SGHKS, CDR2 YYEKEE (reference sequence). Trimming took 0 bases from V and 7 from J, leaving 7 bases between them. The CDR3 has 12 residues. CDR3 coding DNA: TGTGCCAGCAGCTTGGGGCATGGTGGCTACACCTTC. Translating gives CASSLGHGGYTF.

The chain is built from TRBV25-1 and TRBJ1-5; unclear D gene. V dropped 3 bases and J dropped 2 bases, with 8 bases sitting between them. The CDR3 length is 14 residues. In germline, CDR1 is MGHDK, CDR2 SYGVNS. CDR3 in DNA: TGTGCCAGCAGTGATACCGGGGGCAATCAGCCCCAGCATTTT. Amino acid sequence: CASSDTGGNQPQHF.

The chain links TRBV7-2 to TRBJ2-7, with D possibly TRBD2 on 5 matching bases. With 1 base removed from V and 5 bases from J, the gap between germline ends came to 12 bases. This CDR3 has 14 amino acids. Germline values: CDR1 SGHTA, CDR2 FQGNSA. CDR3 loop: CASSLVLGGDEQYF. Here the CDR3 DNA reads TGTGCCAGCAGCTTAGTATTAGGAGGAGACGAGCAGTACTTC.

This clone was detected only once. The chain uses TRBV30 and TRBJ2-6, with a possible D match to TRBD2 (7 bases). Germline-derived CDR1 and CDR2 are GTSNPN and SVGIG (reference sequence). The CDR3 totals 18 residues. V was clipped by 1 base and J by 2 bases, with 18 bases between them. The CDR3: CAWSAGGRGRPGANVLTF. In DNA form, the CDR3 reads TGTGCCTGGAGTGCCGGGGGGCGCGGTCGGCCTGGGGCCAACGTCCTGACTTTC.

J is TRBJ2-7 and V is TRBV10-2, with 8 nucleotides matching TRBD1. V lost 6 bases to trimming and J lost 3 bases; unmatched junction nucleotides: 10. The germline V gene has CDR1 WSHSY and CDR2 SAAADI. The CDR3 contains 15 residues. The CDR3 DNA is TGCGCCAGCAGGGCCCAGGGGGCAGGTAACTACGAGCAGTACTTC. It translates to CASRAQGAGNYEQYF.

The gene calls are TRBV11-2 and TRBJ1-2, with TRBD1 identical over 7 bases. In germline, CDR1 is SGHAT, CDR2 FQNNGV. V was pared by 4 bases and J by 2 bases, with 7 bases of the junction left unmatched. This CDR3 is built from 15 residues. As DNA, the CDR3 is TGTGCCAGCAGCTCATCCGGACAGGCAAACTATGGCTACACCTTC. Residues: CASSSSGQANYGYTF.

The gene calls are TRBV14 and TRBJ1-2; no definite D call. Germline CDR1 SGHDN, CDR2 FVKESK. V gave up 1 base and J gave up 14 bases, with 14 bases separating them. This CDR3 spans 12 amino acids. This CDR3 is CASSQVGAPGTF. Written as DNA, the CDR3 is TGTGCCAGCAGCCAAGTAGGAGCGCCCGGTACCTTC.

CDR3 DNA: TGTGCCAGCAGACCAATACAGGGTGTGGCGTACAATGAGCAGTTCTTC. It specifies CASRPIQGVAYNEQFF. The rearrangement uses TRBV11-2 and TRBJ2-1, with TRBD1 as a possible D gene (6 bases). The germline gives CDR1 SGHAT, CDR2 FQNNGV. The CDR3 sequence is 16 residues long. Deletions cut 6 bases from V and 4 bases from J, with 19 bases between.

The rearrangement links TRBV5-1 to TRBJ1-6; a possible D gene is TRBD1 (5 bases). CDR1 is SGHRS, CDR2 YFSETQ, per germline. V shed 4 bases and J shed 14 bases, with 13 bases lying between them. This CDR3 has 12 amino acids. The CDR3 loop is CASSPQGTTLHF. The CDR3 nucleotides read TGCGCCAGCAGCCCCCAGGGTACGACCCTCCACTTT.

The rearrangement joins TRBV7-2 to TRBJ2-7, with unresolved D. V was cut by 2 bases and J by 6 bases, with 11 bases left in between. Germline V gene lookup returns CDR1 SGHTA and CDR2 FQGNSA. This CDR3 region has 13 residues. Written as DNA, the CDR3 is TGTGCCAGCAGCTTAATATCCCTAGGCGAGCAGTACTTC. It yields the protein CASSLISLGEQYF.

The V call is TRBV11-2, the J call TRBJ1-1; tentative D call: TRBD1 (5 bases). CDR1 is SGHAT, CDR2 FQNNGV, per germline. The germline V and J ends were trimmed by 5 bases and 0 bases, with 10 bases remaining between them. The CDR3 contains 14 residues. The CDR3 loop is CASSPWTLNTEAFF. As DNA, the CDR3 is TGTGCCAGCAGCCCGTGGACATTGAACACTGAAGCTTTCTTT.